What follows describes a single T cell receptor (beta chain). The record originates from a study of blood T cell repertoires in COVID-19. In the study overall: Among Cohort 3 donors, those recovered had two negative PCRs, clearance, or symptom resolution. Acute-phase and convalescent COVID-19 samples originated in the United States, Italy and Spain. PBMCs, B-cell-depleted T cells, or T cells provided the cDNA or gDNA that made up the material.

The CDR3 consists of 17 residues. V was shortened by 4 bases and J by 7 bases, with 22 bases between the two germline ends. Germline loops: CDR1 LNHDA, CDR2 SQIVND (reference sequence). Here immunoSEQ multiplex PCR was the method, and the copy in TCRdb shows in-frame clones only, minus some. The repertoire includes approximately 190,000 clones, approximately 90% of them detected once, and approximately 25% sits in the top ten. Residents of approximately 25 US areas, aged roughly 18 to 89 years, made up the participants. Sequenced: PBMCs or T cells enriched from blood (not recorded which). This chain uses TRBV19 with TRBJ2-2, with a tentative D call TRBD1 (5 bases). This TCR came from a woman aged 40-49 years in a cohort exposed to, infected with or recovered from COVID-19 (not recorded which). CDR3: CASSRSRRVQWDGELFF. CDR3 nucleotides: TGTGCCAGTAGTAGGTCGCGCAGGGTACAATGGGACGGGGAGCTGTTTTTT.